The source of this T cell receptor beta chain is a study of PD-1 blockade in classical Hodgkin lymphoma. Whole-study findings and limits: Diversity in CD4+ TCRs, unlike that measured in CD8+ TCRs, had risen significantly by C4D1. Although disease activity or prior therapy may be involved, causes of the repertoire differences remain undefined. Relapsed/refractory patients reportedly had lower baseline diversity than newly diagnosed patients. Among the patients, those starting nivolumab under 1 year after ASCT were excluded.

With 3 bases clipped from V and 3 bases from J, the junction kept 3 bases outside the gene matches. Per the germline V gene, CDR1 is SGHTA and CDR2 is FQGTGA. The CDR3 totals 15 residues. This table comes from immunoSEQ multiplex PCR, and its TCRdb copy is limited to in-frame clones, with some not included. The sample comprises about 32,000 clones, 81% of which are singletons, and 17% rests with the top ten. Specified time point: cycle 4 day 1 (C4D1), after 5 to 7 weeks of nivolumab. Every one of the patients relapsed after autologous stem cell transplantation (brentuximab vedotin exposure was variable). This clone was seen just once. Antigen unknown.

The sequence was collected from a human donor with classical Hodgkin lymphoma. The sample here was peripheral blood mononuclear cells (PBMCs), taken before the fourth cycle of nivolumab. This rearrangement joins TRBV7-3 to TRBJ2-2, with 8 bases lining up with TRBD1. This CDR3 is CASSLLTGDTGELFF. Here the CDR3 DNA reads TGTGCCAGCAGCTTGCTGACAGGGGACACCGGGGAGCTGTTTTTT.